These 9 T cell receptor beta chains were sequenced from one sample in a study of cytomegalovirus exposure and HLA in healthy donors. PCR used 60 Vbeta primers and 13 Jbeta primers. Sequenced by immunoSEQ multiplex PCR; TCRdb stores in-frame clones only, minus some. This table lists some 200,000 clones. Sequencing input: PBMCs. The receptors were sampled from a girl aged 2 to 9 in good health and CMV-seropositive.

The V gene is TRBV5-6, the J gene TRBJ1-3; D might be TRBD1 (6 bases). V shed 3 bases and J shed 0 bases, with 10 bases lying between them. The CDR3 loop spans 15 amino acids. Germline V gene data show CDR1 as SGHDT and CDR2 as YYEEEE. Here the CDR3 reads CASSSGVISGNTIYF. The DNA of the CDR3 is TGTGCCAGCAGCTCAGGGGTGATCTCTGGAAACACCATATATTTT.

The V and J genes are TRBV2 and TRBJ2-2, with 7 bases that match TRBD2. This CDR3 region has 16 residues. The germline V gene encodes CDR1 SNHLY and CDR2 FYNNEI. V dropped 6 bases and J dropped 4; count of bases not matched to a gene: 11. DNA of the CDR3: TGTGCCAGCAGCCCAATGCTCCTAGCGGCCACCGGGGAGCTGTTTTTT. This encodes CASSPMLLAATGELFF.

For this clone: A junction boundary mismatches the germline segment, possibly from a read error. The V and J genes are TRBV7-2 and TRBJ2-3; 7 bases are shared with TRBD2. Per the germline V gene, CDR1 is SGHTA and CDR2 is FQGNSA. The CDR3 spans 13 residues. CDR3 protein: CASSPFAGDSQYF. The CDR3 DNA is TGTGCCAGCAGCCCCTTCGCGGGAGATTCGCAGTATTTT.

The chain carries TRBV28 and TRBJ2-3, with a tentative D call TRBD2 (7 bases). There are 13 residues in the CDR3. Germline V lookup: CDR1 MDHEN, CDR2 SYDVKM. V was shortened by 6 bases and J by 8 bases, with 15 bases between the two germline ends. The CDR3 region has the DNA TGTGCCAGCAGGGGCGGGGGCGTGAGTACGCAGTATTTT. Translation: CASRGGGVSTQYF.

The CDR3 reads CASNFVAEAFF. CDR3 DNA sequence: TGTGCCAGCAACTTTGTCGCTGAAGCTTTCTTT. The chain uses TRBV2 and TRBJ1-1, with unresolved D. Deletions cut 7 bases from V and 6 bases from J, with 9 bases between. The germline gives CDR1 SNHLY, CDR2 FYNNEI. The CDR3 runs to 11 residues.

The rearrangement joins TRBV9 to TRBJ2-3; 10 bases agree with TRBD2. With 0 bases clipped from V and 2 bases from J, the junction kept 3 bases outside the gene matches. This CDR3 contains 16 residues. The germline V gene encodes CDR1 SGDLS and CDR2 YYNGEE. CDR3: CASSVEREGFTDTQYF. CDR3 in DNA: TGTGCCAGCAGCGTAGAGCGGGAGGGTTTCACAGATACGCAGTATTTT.

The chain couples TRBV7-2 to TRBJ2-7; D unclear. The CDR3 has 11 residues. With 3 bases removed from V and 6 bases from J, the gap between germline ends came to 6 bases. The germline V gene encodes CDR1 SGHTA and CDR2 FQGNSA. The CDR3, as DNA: TGTGCCAGCAGCTTCTCTAGCGAGCAGTACTTC. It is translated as CASSFSSEQYF.

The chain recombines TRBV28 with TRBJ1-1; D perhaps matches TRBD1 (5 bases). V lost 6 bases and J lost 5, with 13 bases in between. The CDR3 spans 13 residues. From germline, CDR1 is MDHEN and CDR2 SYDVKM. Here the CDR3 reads CASRDILGTEAFF. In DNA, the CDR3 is TGTGCCAGCAGGGACATTCTAGGGACTGAAGCTTTCTTT.

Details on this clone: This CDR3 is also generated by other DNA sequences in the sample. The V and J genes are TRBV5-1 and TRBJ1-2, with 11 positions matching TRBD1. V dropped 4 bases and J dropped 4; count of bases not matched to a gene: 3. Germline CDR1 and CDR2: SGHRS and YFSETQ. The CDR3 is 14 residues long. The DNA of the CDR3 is TGCGCCAGCAGCCTGGGACAGGGGGGCTATGGCTACACCTTC. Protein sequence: CASSLGQGGYGYTF.